A selection of T cell receptor beta chains follows, all from one sample in a study of blood T cell repertoires in COVID-19. Measured with immunoSEQ multiplex PCR; TCRdb has only the in-frame clones, and not every one. The sample holds around 200,000 clones, 75% to 85% seen once. Sequencing was done on a sample of peripheral blood. The receptors originated from a young woman with COVID-19, enrolled during active disease. Both conserved end residues are part of each CDR3. D genes are given only for firm matches. The size field is filled for only some rows; it gives once, few, many or a size class.

TRBV6-5,-,once,TRBJ2-1,13,TGTGCCAGCAGCTTGACAGGTTACAATGAGCAGTTCTTC,CASSLTGYNEQFF
TRBV29-1,-,-,TRBJ1-1,13,TGCAGCGTTGGCGTCAGTAGCGGCACTGAAGCTTTCTTT,CSVGVSSGTEAFF
TRBV7-2,-,-,TRBJ1-6,14,TGTGCCAGCAGCTTAGAGCCCGCCAATTCACCCCTCCACTTT,CASSLEPANSPLHF
TRBV9,-,-,TRBJ1-1,13,TGTGCCAGCAGTGGTGACAGGAACACTGAAGCTTTCTTT,CASSGDRNTEAFF
TRBV28,TRBD1,once,TRBJ2-4,15,TGTGCCAGCACCTCGGACAGGGGCATCAAAAACATTCAGTACTTC,CASTSDRGIKNIQYF
TRBV29-1,-,-,TRBJ1-2,14,TGCAGCGTTGAAGCAGCTCGAGGGATGGGCGGCTACACCTTC,CSVEAARGMGGYTF
TRBV27,-,-,TRBJ2-1,18,TGTGCCAGCAGTTTATCGGGCTTGTCCCCTCCCCCCTACAATGAGCAGTTCTTC,CASSLSGLSPPPYNEQFF
TRBV7-9,TRBD1,-,TRBJ2-3,15,TGTGCCAGCAGCATGACAGGGATTAGCACAGATACGCAGTATTTT,CASSMTGISTDTQYF
TRBV5-5,TRBD1,few,TRBJ1-3,20,TGTGCCAGCAGCTTGTCTTCTGGGACAGGGGGATCCAGCTCTGGAAACACCATATATTTT,CASSLSSGTGGSSSGNTIYF
TRBV2,TRBD1,-,TRBJ1-2,14,TGTGCCAGCAGCGCCGACAGGGGGAACTATGGCTACACCTTC,CASSADRGNYGYTF
TRBV4-1,-,-,TRBJ1-1,15,TGCGCCAGCAGCCAGGACCAGACCCTCCGGGGGAGGGCTTTCTTT,CASSQDQTLRGRAFF
TRBV9,TRBD1,-,TRBJ1-2,14,TGTGCCAGCAGCCCCACAGGGGCCTCTGGGGGCTACACCTTC,CASSPTGASGGYTF
TRBV28,TRBD1,-,TRBJ2-2,14,TGTGCCAGCAGTGCGACAGGGGCGGACGGGGAGCTGTTTTTT,CASSATGADGELFF
TRBV27,TRBD1,-,TRBJ2-2,14,TGTGCCAGCAACAGGGGGCAGGACACCGGGGAGCTGTTTTTT,CASNRGQDTGELFF
TRBV6-2/TRBV6-3,TRBD2,few,TRBJ2-1,15,TGTGCCAGCACCCCTGGGACTAGCGAGACCGATGAGCAGTTCTTC,CASTPGTSETDEQFF
TRBV9,TRBD2,-,TRBJ2-3,16,TGTGCCAGCAGCGCCGGACTAGCGGGGAATCTAGATACGCAGTATTTT,CASSAGLAGNLDTQYF
TRBV9,TRBD2,few,TRBJ2-3,15,TGTGCCAGCAGCGTAGCGAGCGGGGGCACAGATACGCAGTATTTT,CASSVASGGTDTQYF
TRBV9,-,-,TRBJ1-1,14,TGTGCCAGCAGCGTAGGACAACAGAACACTGAAGCTTTCTTT,CASSVGQQNTEAFF
TRBV7-9,-,few,TRBJ1-1,14,TGTGCCAGCAGCTCTACAGCCCTGAACACTGAAGCTTTCTTT,CASSSTALNTEAFF
TRBV9,-,-,TRBJ1-4,15,TGTGCCAGCAGCTCCCGACAGACAACTAATGAAAAACTGTTTTTT,CASSSRQTTNEKLFF
TRBV9,-,-,TRBJ2-7,13,TGTGCCAGCAGCGTAGCGGCGGCGGACGAGCAGTACTTC,CASSVAAADEQYF
TRBV5-1,-,-,TRBJ1-2,14,TGCGCCAGCTCGCTCGGACAAATCGACTATGGCTACACCTTC,CASSLGQIDYGYTF
TRBV6-1,TRBD1,once,TRBJ2-2,15,TGTGCCAGCAGTGAAACCAGGACAGGGCCCGGGGAGCTGTTTTTT,CASSETRTGPGELFF
TRBV19,TRBD1,-,TRBJ1-1,18,TGTGCCAGTAGTCCAACAGGGGGGGCGACCCTGGGCCACACTGAAGCTTTCTTT,CASSPTGGATLGHTEAFF
TRBV19,-,-,TRBJ1-4,11,TGTGCCAGTACCGTGAATGAAAAACTGTTTTTT,CASTVNEKLFF
TRBV7-8,-,-,TRBJ1-1,14,TGTGCCAGCAGCCCCCTGGCAGGGGTCACTGAAGCTTTCTTT,CASSPLAGVTEAFF
TRBV18,TRBD1,-,TRBJ2-1,16,TGTGCCAGCTCACCCCCAACAGGGGGCGCCTACAATGAGCAGTTCTTC,CASSPPTGGAYNEQFF
TRBV2,TRBD1,-,TRBJ2-4,15,TGTGCCATCAGGGTACAGGGGGACAGTGAAAACATTCAGTACTTC,CAIRVQGDSENIQYF
TRBV3-1/TRBV3-2,TRBD1,-,TRBJ1-4,13,TGTGCCAGCAGGATTTCGGGACAGGAAAAACTGTTTTTT,CASRISGQEKLFF
TRBV7-9,-,-,TRBJ2-1,16,TGTGCCAGCAGCTTAGCGGAAGGAGGCCTAAGGCGGCAGCAGTTCTTC,CASSLAEGGLRRQQFF
TRBV19,TRBD1,-,TRBJ1-1,16,TGTGCCAGTAGTTCCCGCGGAGGGACAGACTACACTGAAGCTTTCTTT,CASSSRGGTDYTEAFF
TRBV7-9,-,-,TRBJ1-4,14,TGTGCCAGCAGCTTGGGCAGGGGAAATGAAAAACTGTTTTTT,CASSLGRGNEKLFF
TRBV9,TRBD2,-,TRBJ2-7,15,TGTGCCAGCAGCGTAGGTCTAGCGGGAGTCTACGAGCAGTACTTC,CASSVGLAGVYEQYF
TRBV9,TRBD1,-,TRBJ1-1,16,TGTGCCAGCAGCGTAGGGCGGACAGGGGGGAACACTGAAGCTTTCTTT,CASSVGRTGGNTEAFF
TRBV5-1,-,-,TRBJ1-1,15,TGCGCCAGCAGCTTGGAACCCAGGGGCGTCACTGAAGCTTTCTTT,CASSLEPRGVTEAFF
TRBV9,-,few,TRBJ1-6,16,TGTGCCAGCAGCGTCCAGGGGAAATCCTATAATTCACCCCTCCACTTT,CASSVQGKSYNSPLHF
TRBV7-9,TRBD1,-,TRBJ2-3,16,TGTGCCAGCAGCTTAGTAACAGGGGGCCCTCCGAATACGCAGTATTTT,CASSLVTGGPPNTQYF
TRBV19,-,many,TRBJ2-1,15,TGTGCCAGTAGTATAGGGGTAGCGGACTACAATGAGCAGTTCTTC,CASSIGVADYNEQFF
TRBV18,TRBD1,-,TRBJ2-7,15,TGTGCCAGCTCACCGGCGGGGGACAGGGGCTACGAGCAGTACTTC,CASSPAGDRGYEQYF
TRBV14,TRBD2,-,TRBJ2-6,19,TGTGCCAGCAGCCAAGATCTGGAGCGGGGGGGACCTGGGGCCAACGTCCTGACTTTC,CASSQDLERGGPGANVLTF
TRBV7-3,-,few,TRBJ1-1,15,TGTGCCAGCAGTCCCCAGGCAGGGGCGAACACTGAAGCTTTCTTT,CASSPQAGANTEAFF
TRBV7-9,TRBD1,-,TRBJ2-7,14,TGTGCCAGCAGCCCGCGGGACAGGGCCTACGAGCAGTACTTC,CASSPRDRAYEQYF
TRBV7-6,-,once,TRBJ2-2,15,TGTGCCAGCAGCTTATGGGAACAGGGCCCCGGGGAGCTGTTTTTT,CASSLWEQGPGELFF
TRBV9,-,-,TRBJ2-7,17,TGTGCCAGCAGCCCTGACCTTTGGACTGATTTTTCCTACGAGCAGTACTTC,CASSPDLWTDFSYEQYF
TRBV19,-,-,TRBJ1-2,13,TGTGCCTCCGGGGGAAACACCCGCTATGGCTACACCTTC,CASGGNTRYGYTF
TRBV5-4,-,few,TRBJ2-7,17,TGTGCCAGCAGCTTGGGGACCGCGGGAAGGGTAGGGAACGAGCAGTACTTC,CASSLGTAGRVGNEQYF
TRBV4-3,TRBD1,-,TRBJ1-2,14,TGCGCCAGCAGCCAAGATCTGACAGGGAGTGGCTACACCTTC,CASSQDLTGSGYTF
TRBV18,-,-,TRBJ1-5,13,TGTGCCAGCTCACCGAGTTTGTATCAGCCCCAGCATTTT,CASSPSLYQPQHF
TRBV27,-,-,TRBJ2-7,10,TGTGCCAGCAGTTTATTGAGGCAGTACTTC,CASSLLRQYF
TRBV6-5,-,-,TRBJ1-1,14,TGTGCCAGCTGGGATGGACAAATGAACACTGAAGCTTTCTTT,CASWDGQMNTEAFF
TRBV30,-,-,TRBJ1-1,12,TGTGCCTGGAGTGTTACGGGCACTGAAGCTTTCTTT,CAWSVTGTEAFF
TRBV7-2,TRBD2,once,TRBJ2-3,14,TGTGCCAGCAGCTTAGAAACGGGGGAGGGTACGCAGTATTTT,CASSLETGEGTQYF